This T cell receptor (beta chain) was retrieved from a study of T cell responses to AZD1222 COVID-19 vaccine. Points from the study as a whole: Mostly white British, mostly female donors; authors suggested clonal diversity may be underestimated. CD4 TCRs linked to vaccination spanned spike, dominating at 160-218 and 743-854. It was only after the peak T cell response that any repertoires were sampled. The study identified only five to seven AZD1222 recipients as seropositive at baseline.

Trimming pared 4 bases from V and 0 bases from J, leaving 13 bases between. Germline V CDR1 and CDR2: GTSNPN, SVGIG (reference sequence). The CDR3 totals 15 residues. Comment on this clone: What it binds is not known.

This table comes from immunoSEQ multiplex PCR, and its TCRdb copy is limited to in-frame clones, with some not included. The profile shows about 110,000 clones, 80% to 95% of them singletons. The chain uses TRBV30 and TRBJ1-5; D is ambiguous. This sequence originates from an adult who received the AZD1222 COVID-19 vaccine. This specimen was peripheral blood, taken 28 days after the second AZD1222 dose. CDR3 coding DNA: TGTGCCTGGACGTTTCGTGGATATAGCAATCAGCCCCAGCATTTT. Protein product: CAWTFRGYSNQPQHF.